These T cell receptor beta chains were read from a single sample in a study of early T cells in non-severe SARS-CoV-2 infection. TCRdb reprocessed the 5' RACE reads via MiXCR and lists one record per CDR3 protein. Among 60,000 to 70,000 distinct CDR3 sequences listed, roughly 5.7% were seen once. This specimen consisted of whole blood, obtained at baseline. Receptors were obtained from an adult who was a healthcare worker with PCR-confirmed SARS-CoV-2 infection or an uninfected control (not recorded which). The CDR3 runs from the conserved cysteine through the conserved F or W. A D gene is named only where the DNA matches it firmly. The listing skips clone size in some rows; elsewhere it reads once, few, many or a size class.

many NA TRBJ2-2 14 TRBV7-6 CASSLTGYTGELFF TGTGCCAGCAGCTTAACGGGGTACACCGGGGAGCTGTTTTTT
many TRBD1 TRBJ1-2 12 TRBV7-9 CAGSTGDYGYTF TGTGCCGGTTCGACAGGGGACTATGGCTACACCTTC
many NA TRBJ2-7 16 TRBV7-2 CASSRQRRQELYEQYF TGTGCCAGCAGCCGCCAAAGGCGACAGGAGCTCTACGAGCAGTACTTC
many NA TRBJ2-7 12 TRBV28 CASRGLMYEQYF TGTGCCAGCAGGGGTCTGATGTACGAGCAGTACTTC
NA NA TRBJ1-1 15 TRBV6-2/TRBV6-3 CASSSIRGRSTEAFF TGTGCCAGCAGCTCAATAAGGGGTAGGAGCACTGAAGCTTTCTTT
many TRBD1 TRBJ2-5 13 TRBV29-1 CSVDGQGGKTQYF TGCAGCGTGGACGGACAGGGTGGGAAGACCCAGTACTTC
NA TRBD2 TRBJ2-1 13 TRBV28 CASSLWTSGSALF TGTGCCAGCAGTCTCTGGACTAGCGGGAGCGCGCTCTTC
many NA TRBJ1-4 13 TRBV20-1 CSARTATNEKLFF TGCAGTGCAAGGACAGCAACTAATGAAAAACTGTTTTTT
many NA TRBJ1-1 12 TRBV6-5 CASRDGQLGAFF TGTGCCAGCAGAGACGGACAGCTTGGAGCTTTCTTT
many TRBD2 TRBJ2-1 12 TRBV12-3/TRBV12-4 CASSGGEVEQFF TGTGCCAGCAGTGGGGGGGAGGTTGAGCAGTTCTTC
NA TRBD2 TRBJ2-1 18 TRBV6-1 CASTPGLAGPSSYNEQFF TGTGCCAGCACTCCGGGACTAGCGGGACCTAGCTCCTACAATGAGCAGTTCTTC
few NA TRBJ2-1 18 TRBV7-6 CASSSQPSGGATYNEQFF TGTGCCAGCAGCTCCCAACCCAGCGGAGGGGCAACCTACAATGAGCAGTTCTTC
medium-sized NA TRBJ2-1 14 TRBV15 CATSLRNTAREQFF TGTGCCACCAGTTTGAGGAACACGGCGCGTGAGCAGTTCTTC
many NA TRBJ2-6 14 TRBV29-1 CSVEGISGANVLTF TGCAGCGTTGAAGGCATCTCTGGGGCCAACGTCCTGACTTTC
few TRBD2 TRBJ2-7 13 TRBV20-1 CSAPTSASYEQYF TGCAGTGCCCCGACTAGCGCCTCCTACGAGCAGTACTTC
NA TRBD1 TRBJ1-2 11 TRBV20-1 CRATGDGGYTF TGCAGAGCCACAGGGGATGGAGGCTACACCTTC
few NA TRBJ2-3 13 TRBV20-1 CSATPGGTDTQYF TGCAGTGCAACCCCTGGCGGCACAGATACGCAGTATTTT
many NA TRBJ1-5 13 TRBV28 CASSPGRLQPQHF TGTGCCAGCAGCCCGGGGCGTTTGCAGCCCCAGCATTTT
many TRBD2 TRBJ2-3 16 TRBV11-2 CASSHGLAVLTDTQYF TGTGCCAGCAGCCACGGGCTAGCGGTGCTCACAGATACGCAGTATTTT
few TRBD1 TRBJ2-3 15 TRBV24-1 CATSDWTGGPDTQYF TGTGCCACCAGTGATTGGACAGGCGGACCAGATACGCAGTATTTT
NA NA TRBJ1-6 11 TRBV29-1 CSVGENSPLHF TGCAGCGTTGGAGAGAACTCACCCCTCCACTTT
NA TRBD1 TRBJ2-1 14 TRBV18 CAGSSGQGVGEQFF TGTGCCGGCTCGTCGGGACAGGGGGTTGGTGAGCAGTTCTTC
few TRBD2 TRBJ2-5 16 TRBV11-2 CASSRMAAGTKETQYF TGTGCCAGCAGCCGGATGGCCGCGGGGACTAAAGAGACCCAGTACTTC
many NA TRBJ1-1 14 TRBV2 CASSEQGPNTEAFF TGTGCCAGCAGTGAACAGGGACCGAACACTGAAGCTTTCTTT
many TRBD1 TRBJ1-5 14 TRBV20-1 CSAAGGSSNQPQHF TGCAGTGCGGCAGGGGGGAGTAGCAATCAGCCCCAGCATTTT
many TRBD2 TRBJ2-2 17 TRBV27 CASSLRESSGDTGELFF TGTGCCAGCAGTTTACGGGAGTCTAGCGGAGACACCGGGGAGCTGTTTTTT
many NA TRBJ1-6 16 TRBV21-1 CASSKEARQGGSPLHF TGTGCCAGCAGCAAAGAAGCAAGGCAGGGAGGTTCACCCCTCCACTTT
NA NA TRBJ2-6 16 TRBV2 CASSGRSIAGANVLTF TGTGCCAGCAGTGGCCGCTCGATTGCTGGGGCCAACGTCCTGACTTTC
many NA TRBJ1-2 12 TRBV20-1 CSASGAAYGYTF TGCAGTGCTAGTGGCGCGGCCTATGGCTACACCTTC
many TRBD2 TRBJ2-4 16 TRBV6-5 CASSYRTSGRENIQYF TGTGCCAGCAGTTATAGGACTAGCGGGAGGGAAAACATTCAGTACTTC
many NA TRBJ1-2 12 TRBV10-3 CAISESSYGYTF TGTGCCATCAGTGAAAGCAGCTATGGCTACACCTTC
NA NA TRBJ2-7 12 TRBV28 CATADQRDEQYF TGTGCCACCGCGGACCAGAGAGACGAGCAGTACTTC
many NA TRBJ1-5 15 TRBV7-2 CASSLGGVRHQPQHF TGTGCCAGCAGCTTAGGCGGGGTCCGCCATCAGCCCCAGCATTTT
many NA TRBJ2-1 13 TRBV20-1 CSARDGDSGEQFF TGCAGTGCTAGAGATGGAGACAGCGGTGAGCAGTTCTTC
many TRBD2 TRBJ2-1 16 TRBV6-1 CASSTPRIASGNEQFF TGTGCCAGCAGTACACCTCGTATAGCTAGCGGGAATGAGCAGTTCTTC
NA NA TRBJ2-2 15 TRBV24-1 CATSDLSRETGELFF TGTGCCACCAGTGATTTGAGCCGGGAGACCGGGGAGCTGTTTTTT
NA TRBD2 TRBJ2-3 16 TRBV7-8 CASSSWTSGSTDTQYF TGTGCCAGCAGCTCATGGACTAGCGGGAGCACAGATACGCAGTATTTT
many NA TRBJ2-3 17 TRBV4-3 CASSQEASGPSTDTQYF TGCGCCAGCAGCCAAGAGGCCTCAGGGCCTAGCACAGATACGCAGTATTTT